The present TCR beta chain was sequenced within a study of blood T cell repertoires in COVID-19. Study background: Collection of acute and convalescent COVID-19 samples took place in the United States, Italy and Spain. From T cells, B-cell-depleted T cells, or PBMCs came the material, which was cDNA or gDNA.

Germline trimming cut 3 bases from V and 3 bases from J; bases unmatched to any gene: 5. In germline, CDR1 is SGHNT, CDR2 YENEEA. This CDR3 has 14 residues. Generated by immunoSEQ multiplex PCR, the TCRdb table keeps only in-frame clones and is missing some. Among approximately 180,000 clones, roughly 89% were seen once, and the ten largest hold under 15%. Sequencing was performed on peripheral blood. The chain has TRBV11-3 and TRBJ2-7; the match to TRBD2 covers 7 bases. This clonotype originated in a woman aged 70-85 years with COVID-19, enrolled during active disease. The DNA for the CDR3 is TGTGCCAGCAGCTTCGGGGCTAGCGGCTACGAGCAGTACTTC. It translates to CASSFGASGYEQYF.